The 12 T cell receptor beta chains in this list originate from one sample, sequenced in a study of T cell repertoires in cytomegalovirus infection. From the reads, TCRdb called clonotypes with MiXCR, one entry per CDR3 protein. The table records 630,000 or so distinct CDR3 sequences, approximately 25% of them present only once. Sequenced: CD8+ T cells from PBMCs. These receptors were collected from a human donor in good health (CMV status not recorded). Some clones in this sample may be carry-over from other donors' samples.

In its sample, this clonotype was seen many times. This rearrangement joins TRBV7-2 to TRBJ2-5, with D unresolved. V was shortened by 2 bases and J by 9 bases, with 13 bases between the two germline ends. This CDR3 has 13 amino acids. Per the germline V gene, CDR1 is SGHTA and CDR2 is FQGNSA. CDR3 region: CASSLQDGNSQYF. The CDR3 DNA reads as TGTGCCAGCAGCTTACAGGACGGCAACTCCCAGTACTTC.

A note on this clonotype: A much larger clone lies one base from this, so it may be a read error. V and J are TRBV7-3 and TRBJ1-2; D uncertain. Germline V CDR1 and CDR2: SGHTA, FQGTGA. The CDR3 totals 13 residues. The germline V and J ends were trimmed by 5 bases and 6 bases, with 13 bases remaining between them. The CDR3 region has the DNA TGTGCCAGCAGCCCGGATCTCCCCCATGGCTACACCTTC. Protein sequence: CASSPDLPHGYTF.

This clonotype has only a few counts. V and J are TRBV4-1 and TRBJ2-5; 7 bases line up with TRBD2. Germline V gene lookup returns CDR1 MGHRA and CDR2 YSYEKL. CDR3 length: 16 residues. V shed 0 bases, J shed 4 bases, and the junction held 8 bases outside the gene matches. The CDR3 sequence: CASSQDGGGAGETQYF. Here the CDR3 DNA reads TGCGCCAGCAGCCAAGATGGGGGGGGAGCTGGAGAGACCCAGTACTTC.

Of note for this clonotype: Being one base from a much bigger clone, this may be a read error. The chain links TRBV19 to TRBJ2-2; D may be TRBD2 (6 bases). Germline V gene data show CDR1 as LNHDA and CDR2 as SQIVND (reference sequence). The CDR3 is 14 residues long. Trimming left V 9 bases short and J 5 bases short, with 16 bases between. Here the CDR3 reads CASSGRRWTGELFF. As DNA, the CDR3 is TGTGCCAGCAGTGGGAGGAGATGGACCGGGGAGCTGTTTTTT.

At least ten counts were recorded for this clonotype. The chain combines TRBV4-1 with TRBJ2-5; 8 nucleotides align to TRBD1. This CDR3 has 15 residues. Per germline, CDR1 MGHRA and CDR2 YSYEKL. J was trimmed by 4 bases and V by 5 bases; bases with no gene match: 9. The CDR3 bases are TGCGCCAGCAGCAAGTCCTCGACAGGGGCAGAGACCCAGTACTTC. It translates to CASSKSSTGAETQYF.

This clonotype has just a few counts. The genes are TRBV7-2 and TRBJ2-7; 9 nucleotides match TRBD1. This CDR3 comprises 14 residues. V shed 5 bases and J 4 bases; nucleotides not matched to a gene: 6. Germline CDR1 and CDR2: SGHTA and FQGNSA. The CDR3 reads CASSQGQGRYEQYV. CDR3 sequence (DNA): TGTGCCAGCAGCCAGGGACAGGGCCGGTACGAGCAGTACGTC.

The CDR3 region is CASSFQGNSPLHF. The DNA for the CDR3 is TGTGCCAGCAGCTTTCAGGGGAATTCACCCCTCCACTTT. The chain uses TRBV7-9 and TRBJ1-6, with D tentatively TRBD1 (6 bases). Germline assignment: CDR1 SEHNR and CDR2 FQNEAQ (reference sequence). The CDR3 has 13 residues. Trimming took off 3 bases at V and 7 bases at J, with 7 bases between the two ends.

In its sample, this clonotype was seen many times. The J gene is TRBJ2-5, the V gene TRBV7-8, with D possibly TRBD2 on 5 matching bases. V was trimmed by 2 bases and J by 0 bases, leaving 7 bases between them. This CDR3 has 14 amino acids. Germline V gene sequence: CDR1 SGHVS, CDR2 FQNEAQ. CDR3 protein: CASSLWRDQETQYF. CDR3 nucleotide sequence: TGTGCCAGCAGCTTATGGCGGGACCAAGAGACCCAGTACTTC.

At least ten counts were recorded for this clonotype. V and J are TRBV6-2 or TRBV6-3 and TRBJ2-5; a weak D match, TRBD2 (5 bases). The CDR3 has 15 residues. CDR1 MNHEY and CDR2 SVGEGT come from the germline V gene. Trimming took off 5 bases at V and 4 bases at J, with 17 bases between the two ends. CDR3: CASSTPRRIGETQYF. CDR3 DNA sequence: TGTGCCAGCAGTACTCCGAGGAGGATTGGAGAGACCCAGTACTTC.

The V gene is TRBV7-9, the J gene TRBJ2-5; D possibly uses TRBD1 or TRBD2 (5 bases each). In germline, CDR1 is SEHNR, CDR2 FQNEAQ (reference sequence). The ends were cut back, 8 bases at V and 2 bases at J, with 24 bases in the middle. The length of the CDR3 is 17 residues. The CDR3 bases are TGTGCCAGCCGGGACCGACGAATATACGATAAACAAGAGACCCAGTACTTC. This gives the protein CASRDRRIYDKQETQYF. The complete variable domain, with remaining parts taken from reference TRBV7-9 and TRBJ2-5, reads DTGVSQNPRHKITKRGQNVTFRCDPISEHNRLYWYRQTLGQGPEFLTYFQNEAQLEKSRLLSDRFSAERPKGSFSTLEIQRTEQGDSAMYLCASRDRRIYDKQETQYFGPGTRLLVL.

This clonotype turned up a few times. V is TRBV7-9 and J is TRBJ1-5; D call uncertain. V was shortened by 11 bases and J by 0 bases, with 11 bases between the two germline ends. In germline, CDR1 is SEHNR, CDR2 FQNEAQ (reference sequence). The CDR3 has 13 residues. DNA of the CDR3: TGTGCCGCACCAAACCATAGCAATCAGCCCCAGCATTTT. Translated, it gives CAAPNHSNQPQHF.

The gene calls are TRBV20-1 and TRBJ2-5; TRBD2 matches at 8 bases. V lost 6 bases to trimming and J lost 4 bases; unmatched junction nucleotides: 13. CDR3 length: 15 residues. Germline V gene lookup returns CDR1 DFQATT and CDR2 SNEGSKA (reference sequence). The CDR3 DNA reads TGCAGTGCCACGGAAGATAGCGGGGTAGGAGAGACCCAGTACTTC. Its protein is CSATEDSGVGETQYF.